The sequence of this TCR beta chain was determined in a study of T cell responses to AZD1222 COVID-19 vaccine. Points from the study as a whole: Among the donors, most were white British and more were female, and clonal diversity was possibly underestimated.

TCRdb's table, derived via immunoSEQ multiplex PCR, lists solely in-frame clones and lacks some. The sample consists of approximately 180,000 clones, around 90% of them appearing once. Germline V gene data show CDR1 as MGHRA and CDR2 as YSYEKL. V shed 1 base, J shed 8 bases, and the junction held 10 bases outside the gene matches. The CDR3 has 17 amino acids. Turning to this clone: Antigen unknown.

The chain has TRBV4-1 and TRBJ2-1, with 11 bases lining up with TRBD1. Material: peripheral blood, obtained on day 0 of AZD1222 vaccination. The TCR originated in an adult in good health. The CDR3 spells CASSQAPDRGLSDEQFF. CDR3 DNA: TGCGCCAGCAGCCAAGCCCCGGACAGGGGGCTATCCGATGAGCAGTTCTTC.